This TCR beta chain appears in the sequencing data of a study of blood T cells in healthy people across ages. The germline gives CDR1 WNHNN, CDR2 SYGVQD (reference sequence). J gave up 6 bases and V 6 bases, and 24 bases lay outside the gene matches. This CDR3 is built from 19 residues. General study points: Long-lived donors exceeded aged donors in naive CD4+ cells and diversity.

A second PCR, run for about 7 to 11 cycles, used a sample-barcoded 5' primer plus a J-beta primer mix. TCRdb analysed the 5' RACE reads with MiXCR anew, one entry per CDR3 protein. The table includes roughly 1,500,000 distinct CDR3 sequences, approximately 32% detected once. This clonotype was observed a few times. What it recognizes is unknown. The sequence was collected from a woman aged 30 to 39 in good health. Sequenced material: blood. The chain couples TRBV10-1 to TRBJ1-1, with TRBD1 matching over 8 bases. CDR3 coding DNA: TGCGCCAGCAGACGAATATATACCGGACAGGGTTTCGGGATCCCTGAAGCTTTCTTT. Translated, it gives CASRRIYTGQGFGIPEAFF.